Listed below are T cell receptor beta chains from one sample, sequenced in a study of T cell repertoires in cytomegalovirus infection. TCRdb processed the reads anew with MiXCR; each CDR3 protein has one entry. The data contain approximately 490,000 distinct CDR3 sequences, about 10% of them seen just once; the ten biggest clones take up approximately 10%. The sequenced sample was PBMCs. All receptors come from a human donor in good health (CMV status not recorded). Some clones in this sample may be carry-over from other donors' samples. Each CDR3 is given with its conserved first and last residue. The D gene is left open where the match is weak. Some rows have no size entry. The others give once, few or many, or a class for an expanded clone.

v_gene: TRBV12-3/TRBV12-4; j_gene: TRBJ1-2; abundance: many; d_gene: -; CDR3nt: TGTGCCAGCAGTTTAGTTGGTTCTGCTAACTATGGCTACACCTTC; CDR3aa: CASSLVGSANYGYTF
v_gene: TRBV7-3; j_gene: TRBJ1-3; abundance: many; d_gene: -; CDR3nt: TGTGCCAGCAGCACCAGGAGCTACTCTGGAAACACCATATATTTT; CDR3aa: CASSTRSYSGNTIYF
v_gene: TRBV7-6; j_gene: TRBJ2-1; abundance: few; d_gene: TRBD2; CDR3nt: TGTGCCAGCAGCTCCCGGGGACTAGCCATGGCCTACAATGAGCAGTTCTTC; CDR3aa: CASSSRGLAMAYNEQFF
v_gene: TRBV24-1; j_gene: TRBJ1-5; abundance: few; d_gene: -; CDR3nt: TGTGCCACCAGCCCTGGTGGCGCGGGGACCCGTCAGCCCCAGCATTTT; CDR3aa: CATSPGGAGTRQPQHF
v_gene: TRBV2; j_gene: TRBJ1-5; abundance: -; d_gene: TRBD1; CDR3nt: TGTGCCAGCAGGGACAGGGGGGCCAATCAGCCCCAGCATTTT; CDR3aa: CASRDRGANQPQHF
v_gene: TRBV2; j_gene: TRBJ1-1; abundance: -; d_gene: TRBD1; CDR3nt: TGTGCCAGCAGACGTACCGGGACAGGGAGTTCCACTGAAGCTTTCTTT; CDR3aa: CASRRTGTGSSTEAFF
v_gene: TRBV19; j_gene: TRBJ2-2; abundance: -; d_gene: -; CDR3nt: TGTGCCAGTAGTATCCCTCCCCAGAGGCCCACCGGGGAGCTGTTTTTT; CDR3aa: CASSIPPQRPTGELFF
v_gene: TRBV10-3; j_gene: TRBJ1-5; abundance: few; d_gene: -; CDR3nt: TGTGCCACCCGGAGGGGTCCGCCGGGGGACAGCAATCAGCCCCAGCATTTT; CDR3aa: CATRRGPPGDSNQPQHF
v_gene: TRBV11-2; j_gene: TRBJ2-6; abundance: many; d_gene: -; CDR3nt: TGTGCCAGCAGACCCACCCGAGTTGGAGGGACTGGGGCCAACGTCCTGACTTTC; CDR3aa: CASRPTRVGGTGANVLTF
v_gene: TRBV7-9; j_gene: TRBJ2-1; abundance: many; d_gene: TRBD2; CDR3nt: TGTGCCAGCAGCTTAGGGTCGGGGGGAAACTCCTACAATGAGCAGTTCTTC; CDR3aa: CASSLGSGGNSYNEQFF
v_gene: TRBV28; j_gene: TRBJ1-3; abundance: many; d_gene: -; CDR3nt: TGTGCCAGCAGCTGGTCGGGGGACTCCATATATTTT; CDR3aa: CASSWSGDSIYF
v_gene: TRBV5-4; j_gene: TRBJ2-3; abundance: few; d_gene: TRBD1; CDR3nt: TGTGCCAGCAGTTCCGGGACAGGGTCCCCAGATACGCAGTATTTT; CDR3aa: CASSSGTGSPDTQYF
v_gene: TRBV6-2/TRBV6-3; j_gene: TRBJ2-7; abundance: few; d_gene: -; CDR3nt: TGTGCCAGCAGCTCATTAGCGGTAAAGCTCTACGAGCAGTACTTC; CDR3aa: CASSSLAVKLYEQYF